This T cell receptor beta chain is drawn from a study of T cell responses to AZD1222 COVID-19 vaccine. Study-level points and caveats: Along spike, vaccine-associated CD4 TCRs were found throughout, with dominance at 160-218 and 743-854.

A note on this clone: Antigen: not known.

Clones were sequenced by immunoSEQ multiplex PCR, and TCRdb holds only the in-frame ones, with some missing. This table has about 84,000 clones, approximately 83% appearing once. This material consisted of peripheral blood, taken 28 days after the second AZD1222 dose. The clonotype was recovered from an adult who received the AZD1222 COVID-19 vaccine.

This CDR3 is CASSLTGAYNEQFF. CDR3 nucleotide sequence: TGTGCCAGCAGCTTAACAGGCGCTTACAATGAGCAGTTCTTC. This sequence joins TRBV7-2 and TRBJ2-1; D is perhaps TRBD1 (5 bases). This CDR3 spans 14 amino acids. Germline CDR1 and CDR2: SGHTA and FQGNSA. Trimming pared 2 bases from V and 4 bases from J, leaving 9 bases between.